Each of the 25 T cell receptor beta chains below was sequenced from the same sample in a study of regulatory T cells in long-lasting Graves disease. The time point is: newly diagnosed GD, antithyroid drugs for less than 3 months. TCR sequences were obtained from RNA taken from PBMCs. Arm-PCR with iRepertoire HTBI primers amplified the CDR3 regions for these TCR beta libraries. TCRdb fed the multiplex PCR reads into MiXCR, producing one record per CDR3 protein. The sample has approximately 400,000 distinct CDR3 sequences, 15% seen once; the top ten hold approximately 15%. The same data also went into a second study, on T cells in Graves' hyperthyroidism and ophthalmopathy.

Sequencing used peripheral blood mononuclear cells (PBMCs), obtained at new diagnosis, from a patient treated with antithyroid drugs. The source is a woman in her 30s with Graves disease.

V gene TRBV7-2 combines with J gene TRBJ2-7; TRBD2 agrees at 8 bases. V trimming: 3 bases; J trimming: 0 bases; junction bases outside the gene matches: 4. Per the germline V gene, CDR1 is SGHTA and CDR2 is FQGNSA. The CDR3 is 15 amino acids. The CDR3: CASSFAGTSSYEQYF. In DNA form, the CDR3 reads TGTGCCAGCAGCTTCGCCGGGACTAGCTCCTACGAGCAGTACTTC.

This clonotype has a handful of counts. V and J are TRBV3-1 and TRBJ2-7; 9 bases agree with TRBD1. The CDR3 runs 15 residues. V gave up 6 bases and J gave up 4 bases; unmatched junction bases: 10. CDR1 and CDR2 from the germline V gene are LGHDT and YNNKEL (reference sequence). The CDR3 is CASRRAGDRDYEQYF. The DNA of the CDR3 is TGTGCCAGCAGGCGCGCCGGGGACAGGGATTACGAGCAGTACTTC.

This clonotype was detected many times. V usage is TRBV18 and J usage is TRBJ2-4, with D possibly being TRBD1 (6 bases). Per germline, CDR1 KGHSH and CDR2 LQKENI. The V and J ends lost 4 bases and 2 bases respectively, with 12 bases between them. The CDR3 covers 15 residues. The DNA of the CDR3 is TGTGCCAGCTCACTACAACAGGGTACCAAAAACATTCAGTACTTC. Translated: CASSLQQGTKNIQYF.

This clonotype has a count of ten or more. The CDR3 DNA follows: TGCAGTGTTCACTCCTACAATGAGCAGTTCTTC. It is translated as CSVHSYNEQFF. This rearrangement joins TRBV20-1 to TRBJ2-1; D unresolved. CDR3 length: 11 residues. Trimming removed 7 bases from V and 0 bases from J, with 4 bases in between. Germline assignment: CDR1 DFQATT and CDR2 SNEGSKA (reference sequence).

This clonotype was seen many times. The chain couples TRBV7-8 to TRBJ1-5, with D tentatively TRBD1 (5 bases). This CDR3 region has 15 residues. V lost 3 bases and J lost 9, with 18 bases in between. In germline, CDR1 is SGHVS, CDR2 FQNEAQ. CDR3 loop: CASSFVGQGPSPQHF. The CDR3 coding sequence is TGTGCCAGCAGCTTTGTGGGGCAGGGCCCTTCGCCCCAGCATTTT.

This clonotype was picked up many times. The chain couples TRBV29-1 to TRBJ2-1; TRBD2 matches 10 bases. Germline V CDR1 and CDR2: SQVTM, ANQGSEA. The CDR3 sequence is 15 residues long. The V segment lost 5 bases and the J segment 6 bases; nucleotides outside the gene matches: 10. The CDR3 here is CSVRGLAGDRNEQFF. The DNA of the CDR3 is TGCAGCGTTAGGGGGCTAGCGGGAGATCGCAATGAGCAGTTCTTC.

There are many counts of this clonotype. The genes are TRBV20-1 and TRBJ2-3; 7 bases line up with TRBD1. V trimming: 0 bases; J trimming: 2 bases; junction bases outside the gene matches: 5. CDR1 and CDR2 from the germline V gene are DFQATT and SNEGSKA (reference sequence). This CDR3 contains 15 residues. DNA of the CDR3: TGCAGTGCTAGAGATGGGGACAGCTCCACAGATACGCAGTATTTT. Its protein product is CSARDGDSSTDTQYF.

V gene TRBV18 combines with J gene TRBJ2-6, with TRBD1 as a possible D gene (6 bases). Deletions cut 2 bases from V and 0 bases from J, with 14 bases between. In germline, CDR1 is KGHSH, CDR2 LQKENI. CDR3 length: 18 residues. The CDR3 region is CASSPIRQANSGANVLTF. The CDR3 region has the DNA TGTGCCAGCTCACCAATCCGACAGGCCAACTCTGGGGCCAACGTCCTGACTTTC.

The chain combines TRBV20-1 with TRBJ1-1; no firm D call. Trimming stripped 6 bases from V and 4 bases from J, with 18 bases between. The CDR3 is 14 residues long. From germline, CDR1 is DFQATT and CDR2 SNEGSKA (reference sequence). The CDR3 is CSAKSEHRSTEAFF. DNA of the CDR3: TGCAGTGCCAAAAGTGAACATCGGAGCACTGAAGCTTTCTTT.

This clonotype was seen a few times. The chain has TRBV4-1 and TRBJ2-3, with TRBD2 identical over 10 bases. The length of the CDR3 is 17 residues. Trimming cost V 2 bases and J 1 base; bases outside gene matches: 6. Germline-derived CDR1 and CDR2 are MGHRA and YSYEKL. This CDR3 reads CASSQPPLAGGTDTQYF. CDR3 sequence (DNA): TGCGCCAGCAGCCAACCCCCCCTAGCGGGAGGCACAGATACGCAGTATTTT.

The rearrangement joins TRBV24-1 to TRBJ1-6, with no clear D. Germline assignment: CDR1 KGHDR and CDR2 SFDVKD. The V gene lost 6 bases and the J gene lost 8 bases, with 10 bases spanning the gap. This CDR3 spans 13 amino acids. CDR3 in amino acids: CATSMGADSPLHF. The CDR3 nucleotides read TGTGCCACCAGTATGGGAGCCGATTCACCCCTCCACTTT.

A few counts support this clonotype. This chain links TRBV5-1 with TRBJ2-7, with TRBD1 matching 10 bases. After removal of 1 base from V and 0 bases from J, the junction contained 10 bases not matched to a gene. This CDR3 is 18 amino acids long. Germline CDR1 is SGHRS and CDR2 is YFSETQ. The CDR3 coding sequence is TGCGCCAGCAGCTTGTATGGTAGGGGACAGGGGAGCTCCTACGAGCAGTACTTC. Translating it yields CASSLYGRGQGSSYEQYF.

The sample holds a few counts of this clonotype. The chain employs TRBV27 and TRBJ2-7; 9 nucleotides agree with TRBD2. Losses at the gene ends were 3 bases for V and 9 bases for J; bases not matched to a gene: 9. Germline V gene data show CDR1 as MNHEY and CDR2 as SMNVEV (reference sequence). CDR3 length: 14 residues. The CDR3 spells CASSFGGRAHGQYF. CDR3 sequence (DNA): TGTGCCAGCAGTTTTGGCGGGAGGGCCCACGGGCAGTACTTC.

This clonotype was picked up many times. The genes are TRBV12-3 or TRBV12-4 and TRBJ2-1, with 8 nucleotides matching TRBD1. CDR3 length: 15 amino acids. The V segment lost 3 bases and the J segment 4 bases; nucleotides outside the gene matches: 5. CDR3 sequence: CASSLGQVGYNEQFF. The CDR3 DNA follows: TGTGCCAGCAGTTTGGGACAGGTGGGATACAATGAGCAGTTCTTC.

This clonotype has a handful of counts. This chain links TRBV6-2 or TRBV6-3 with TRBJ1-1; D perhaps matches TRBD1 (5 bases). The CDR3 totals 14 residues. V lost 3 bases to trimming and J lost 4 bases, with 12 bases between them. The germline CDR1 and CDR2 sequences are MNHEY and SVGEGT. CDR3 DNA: TGTGCCAGCAGTTATAAGGGGCGGGGCACTGAAGCTTTCTTT. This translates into CASSYKGRGTEAFF.

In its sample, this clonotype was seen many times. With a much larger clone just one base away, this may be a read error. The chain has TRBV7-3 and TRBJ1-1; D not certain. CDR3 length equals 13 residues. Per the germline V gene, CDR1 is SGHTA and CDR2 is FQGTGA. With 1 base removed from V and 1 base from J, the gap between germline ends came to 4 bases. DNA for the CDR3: TGTGCCAGCAGCTTAAACGCGAACACTGAAGCTTTCTTT. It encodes CASSLNANTEAFF.

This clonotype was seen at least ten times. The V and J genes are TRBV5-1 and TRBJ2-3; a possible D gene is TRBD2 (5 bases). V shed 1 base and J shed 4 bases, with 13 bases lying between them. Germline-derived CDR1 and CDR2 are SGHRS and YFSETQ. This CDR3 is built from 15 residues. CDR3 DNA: TGCGCCAGCAGCTTGTCGGGGTTTTCGTCAGATACGCAGTATTTT. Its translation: CASSLSGFSSDTQYF.

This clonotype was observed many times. CDR3 amino acids: CASSPWTSGRPSHEQYF. Here the CDR3 DNA reads TGTGCCAGCAGCCCCTGGACTAGCGGGAGGCCGTCCCACGAGCAGTACTTC. The chain carries TRBV11-2 and TRBJ2-7, with TRBD2 matching 14 bases. With 5 bases clipped from V and 5 bases from J, the junction kept 11 bases outside the gene matches. The CDR3 is 17 residues long. Germline CDR1 reads SGHAT; CDR2 reads FQNNGV.

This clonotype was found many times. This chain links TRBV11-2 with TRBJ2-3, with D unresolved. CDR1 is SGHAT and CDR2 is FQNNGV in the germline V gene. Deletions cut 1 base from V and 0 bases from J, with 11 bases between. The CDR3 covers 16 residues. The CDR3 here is CASSLGVILSTDTQYF. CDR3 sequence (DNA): TGTGCCAGCAGCTTAGGAGTAATTCTTAGCACAGATACGCAGTATTTT.

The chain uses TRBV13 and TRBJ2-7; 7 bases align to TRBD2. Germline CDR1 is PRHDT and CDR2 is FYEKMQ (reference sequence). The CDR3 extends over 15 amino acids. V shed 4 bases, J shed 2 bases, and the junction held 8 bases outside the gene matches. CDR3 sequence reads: CASSSQGLAAYEQYF. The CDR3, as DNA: TGTGCCAGCAGCTCCCAAGGGCTAGCGGCCTACGAGCAGTACTTC.

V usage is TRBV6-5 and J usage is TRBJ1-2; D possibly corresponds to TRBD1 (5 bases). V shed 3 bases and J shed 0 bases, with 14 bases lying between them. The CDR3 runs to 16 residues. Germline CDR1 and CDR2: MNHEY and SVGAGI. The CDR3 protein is CASSYTRTGPNYGYTF. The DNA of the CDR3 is TGTGCCAGCAGTTATACTCGAACGGGACCTAACTATGGCTACACCTTC.

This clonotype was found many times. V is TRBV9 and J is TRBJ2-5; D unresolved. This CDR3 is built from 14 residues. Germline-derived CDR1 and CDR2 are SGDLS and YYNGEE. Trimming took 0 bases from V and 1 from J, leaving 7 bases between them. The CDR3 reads CASSVDHIQETQYF. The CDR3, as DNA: TGTGCCAGCAGCGTAGATCACATCCAAGAGACCCAGTACTTC.

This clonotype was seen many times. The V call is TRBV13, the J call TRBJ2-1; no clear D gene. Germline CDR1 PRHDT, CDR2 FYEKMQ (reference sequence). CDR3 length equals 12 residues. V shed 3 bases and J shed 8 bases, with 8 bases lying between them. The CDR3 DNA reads TGTGCCAGCAGCTTTCGAATAGATGAGCAGTTCTTC. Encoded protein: CASSFRIDEQFF.

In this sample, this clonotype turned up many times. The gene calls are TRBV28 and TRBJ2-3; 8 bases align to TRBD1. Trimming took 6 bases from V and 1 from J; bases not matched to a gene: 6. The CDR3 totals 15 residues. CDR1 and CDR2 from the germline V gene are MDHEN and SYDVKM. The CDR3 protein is CASSPGGQGTDTQYF. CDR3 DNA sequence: TGTGCCAGCAGCCCCGGGGGACAGGGCACAGATACGCAGTATTTT.

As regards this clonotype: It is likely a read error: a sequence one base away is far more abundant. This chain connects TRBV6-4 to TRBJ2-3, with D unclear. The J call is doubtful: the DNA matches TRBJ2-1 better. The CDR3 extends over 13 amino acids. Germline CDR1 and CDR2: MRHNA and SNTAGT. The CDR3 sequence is CASSYDSQETQFF. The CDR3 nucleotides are TGTGCCAGCAGTTACGACTCCCAAGAGACCCAGTTCTTC.